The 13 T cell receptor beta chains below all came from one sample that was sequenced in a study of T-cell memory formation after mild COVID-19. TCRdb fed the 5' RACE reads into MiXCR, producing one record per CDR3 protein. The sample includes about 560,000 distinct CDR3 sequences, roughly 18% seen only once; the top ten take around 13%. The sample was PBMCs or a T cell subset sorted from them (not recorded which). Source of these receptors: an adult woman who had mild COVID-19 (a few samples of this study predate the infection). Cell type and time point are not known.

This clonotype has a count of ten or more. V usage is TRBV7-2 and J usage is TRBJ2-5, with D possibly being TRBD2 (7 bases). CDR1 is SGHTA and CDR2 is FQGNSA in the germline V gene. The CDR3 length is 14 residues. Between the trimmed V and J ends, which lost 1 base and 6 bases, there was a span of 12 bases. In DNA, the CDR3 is TGTGCCAGCAGCTTAGAGGGGGGGCGGAAGACCCAGTACTTC. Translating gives CASSLEGGRKTQYF. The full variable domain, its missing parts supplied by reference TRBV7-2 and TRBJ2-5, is GAGVSQSPSNKVTEKGKDVELRCDPISGHTALYWYRQSLGQGLEFLIYFQGNSAPDKSGLPSDRFSAERTGGSVSTLTIQRTQQEDSAVYLCASSLEGGRKTQYFGPGTRLLVL.

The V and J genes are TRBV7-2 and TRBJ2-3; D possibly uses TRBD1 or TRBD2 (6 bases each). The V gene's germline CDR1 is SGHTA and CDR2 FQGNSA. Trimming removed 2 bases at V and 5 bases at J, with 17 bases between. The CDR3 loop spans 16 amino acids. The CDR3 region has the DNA TGTGCCAGCAGCTTACAGTGGGGGGCCCGGGTAGATACGCAGTATTTT. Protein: CASSLQWGARVDTQYF.

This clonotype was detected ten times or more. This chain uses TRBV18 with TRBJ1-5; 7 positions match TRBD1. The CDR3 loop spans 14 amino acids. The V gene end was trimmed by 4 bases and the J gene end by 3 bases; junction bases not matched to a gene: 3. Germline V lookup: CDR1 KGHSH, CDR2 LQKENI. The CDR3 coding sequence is TGTGCCAGCTCACGGGGGACAGTCAATCAGCCCCAGCATTTT. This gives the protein CASSRGTVNQPQHF.

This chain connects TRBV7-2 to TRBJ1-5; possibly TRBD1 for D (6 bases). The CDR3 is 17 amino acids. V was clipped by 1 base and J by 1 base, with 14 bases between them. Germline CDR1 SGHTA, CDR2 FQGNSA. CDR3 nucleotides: TGTGCCAGCAGCTTAGTTGGGACAAGAAGGAGCAATCAGCCCCAGCATTTT. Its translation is CASSLVGTRRSNQPQHF.

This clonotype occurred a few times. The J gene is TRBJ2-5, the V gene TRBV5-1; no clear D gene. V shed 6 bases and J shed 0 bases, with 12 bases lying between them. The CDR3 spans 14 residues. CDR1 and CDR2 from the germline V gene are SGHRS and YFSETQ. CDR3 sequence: CASTLRTDQETQYF. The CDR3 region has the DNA TGCGCCAGCACTCTCAGAACAGACCAAGAGACCCAGTACTTC.

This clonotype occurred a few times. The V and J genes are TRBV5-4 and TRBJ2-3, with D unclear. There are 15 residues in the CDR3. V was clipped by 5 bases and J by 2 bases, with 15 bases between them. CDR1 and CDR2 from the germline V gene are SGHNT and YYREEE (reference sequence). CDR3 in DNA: TGTGCCAGCAGTCAGCAAGCCCTTGTCACAGATACGCAGTATTTT. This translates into CASSQQALVTDTQYF. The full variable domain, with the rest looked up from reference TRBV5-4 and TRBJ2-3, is ETGVTQSPTHLIKTRGQQVTLRCSSQSGHNTVSWYQQALGQGPQFIFQYYREEENGRGNFPPRFSGLQFPNYSSELNVNALELDDSALYLCASSQQALVTDTQYFGPGTRLTVL.

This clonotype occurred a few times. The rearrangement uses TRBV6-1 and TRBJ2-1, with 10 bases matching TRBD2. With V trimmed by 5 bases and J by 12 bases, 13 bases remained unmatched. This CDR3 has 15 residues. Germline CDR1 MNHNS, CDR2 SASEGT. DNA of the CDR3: TGTGCCAGCAGTAGCACCGAACTAGCGGGGTCGCGGCAGTTCTTC. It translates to CASSSTELAGSRQFF.

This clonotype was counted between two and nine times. CDR3 DNA: TGTGCCAGCAGTTTAGGCAGGGATGAGACAGATACGCAGTATTTT. The encoded protein is CASSLGRDETDTQYF. The V and J genes are TRBV12-3 or TRBV12-4 and TRBJ2-3; TRBD1 might be the D (5 bases). The CDR3 consists of 15 residues. V lost 1 base, J lost 3 bases, and 11 bases lay in between.

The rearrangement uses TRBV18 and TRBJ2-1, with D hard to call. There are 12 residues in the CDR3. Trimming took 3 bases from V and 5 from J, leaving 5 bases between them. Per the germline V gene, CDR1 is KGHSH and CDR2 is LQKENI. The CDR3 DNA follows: TGTGCCAGCTCACCTAGTAACAATGAGCAGTTCTTC. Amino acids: CASSPSNNEQFF.

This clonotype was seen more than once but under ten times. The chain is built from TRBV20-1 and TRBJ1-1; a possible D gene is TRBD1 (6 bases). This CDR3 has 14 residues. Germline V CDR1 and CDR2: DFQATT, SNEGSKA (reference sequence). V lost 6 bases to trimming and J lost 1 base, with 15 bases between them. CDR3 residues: CSAGGRLKNTEAFF. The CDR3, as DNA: TGCAGTGCCGGGGGCCGCCTCAAGAACACTGAAGCTTTCTTT.

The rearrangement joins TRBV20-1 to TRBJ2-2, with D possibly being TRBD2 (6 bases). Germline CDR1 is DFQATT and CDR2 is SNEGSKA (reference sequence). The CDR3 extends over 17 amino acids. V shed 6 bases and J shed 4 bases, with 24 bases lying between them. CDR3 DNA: TGCAGTGCCCGAGATGGCCGGCGGGAACCCACCACCGGGGAGCTGTTTTTT. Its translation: CSARDGRREPTTGELFF.

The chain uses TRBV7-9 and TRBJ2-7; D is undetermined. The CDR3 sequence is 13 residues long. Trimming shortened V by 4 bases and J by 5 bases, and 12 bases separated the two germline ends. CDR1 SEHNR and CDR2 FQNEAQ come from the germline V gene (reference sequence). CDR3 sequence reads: CASSSPNEDEQYF. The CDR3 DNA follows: TGTGCCAGCAGCTCCCCGAACGAGGACGAGCAGTACTTC.

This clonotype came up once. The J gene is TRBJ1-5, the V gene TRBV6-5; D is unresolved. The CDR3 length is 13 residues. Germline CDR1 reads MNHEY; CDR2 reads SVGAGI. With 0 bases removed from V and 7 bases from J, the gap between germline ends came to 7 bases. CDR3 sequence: CASSYSSRQPQHF. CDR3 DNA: TGTGCCAGCAGTTACTCTAGCAGACAGCCCCAGCATTTT.